This T cell receptor (beta chain) appears in the sequencing data of a study of OX40 agonist ivuxolimab in advanced cancers. The protocol was immunoSEQ multiplex PCR, while the TCRdb copy is restricted to in-frame clones and leaves out a portion. The sample has about 20,000 clones, approximately 80% seen once. Findings and limits, study-wide: Fewer expanded clones were found on average in CD4+ than in CD8+ T cells. Still undetermined is the antigen specificity of the expanded peripheral T cells.

Trimming shortened V by 5 bases and J by 4 bases, and 14 bases separated the two germline ends. Germline V CDR1 and CDR2: MDHEN, SYDVKM. This CDR3 spans 14 amino acids. Turning to this clone: What it binds is unknown.

The chain joins TRBV28 to TRBJ1-2, with D unresolved. This specimen was CD4+ or CD8+ T cells sorted from blood, taken in a trial of the OX40 agonist ivuxolimab. The receptor was isolated from an adult with an advanced solid tumor such as melanoma, head and neck, liver or kidney cancer. The CDR3 DNA reads TGTGCCAGCAGTCCGCTCGCGGACGGCTATGGCTACACCTTC. Protein sequence: CASSPLADGYGYTF.